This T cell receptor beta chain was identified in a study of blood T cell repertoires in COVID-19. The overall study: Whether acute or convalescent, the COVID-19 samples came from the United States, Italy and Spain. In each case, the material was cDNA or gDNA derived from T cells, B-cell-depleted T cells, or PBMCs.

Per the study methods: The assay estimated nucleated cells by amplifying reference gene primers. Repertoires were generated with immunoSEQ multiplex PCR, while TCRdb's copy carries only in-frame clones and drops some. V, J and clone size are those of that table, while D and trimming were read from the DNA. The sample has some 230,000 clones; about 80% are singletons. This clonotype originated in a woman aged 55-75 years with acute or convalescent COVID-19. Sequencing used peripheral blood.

The chain's CDR3 is CTSSPLLAGDGFF. The CDR3 DNA sequence: TGCACCAGCAGCCCCCTACTAGCGGGGGATGGGTTCTTC. V is TRBV1 and J is TRBJ2-1; the table names TRBD2, a call not compared with the DNA. TRBV1 has pseudogene status. This CDR3 comprises 13 residues.